The T cell receptor (beta chain) under discussion was sequenced for a study of blood T cell repertoires in COVID-19. Background on the study: Samples of COVID-19 (acute and convalescent) were obtained from the United States, Italy and Spain.

CDR3 length equals 14 residues. V was trimmed by 7 bases and J by 0 bases, leaving 10 bases between them. Germline V CDR1 and CDR2: MNHEY, SVGAGI. Authors' processing steps: Amplifying reference gene primers gave estimates of nucleated cell counts. The table came from immunoSEQ multiplex PCR; TCRdb's copy has only in-frame clones and leaves some out. V and J calls plus clone size are reproduced from that table; the DNA served to infer D and trimming. Seen here are more than 110,000 clones, about 80% observed once, and the top ten hold around 3.3%. The sample consisted of peripheral blood. The source is a man aged 60 to 69 with acute or convalescent COVID-19. The rearrangement uses TRBV6-5 and TRBJ1-3; D is undetermined. CDR3: CASISRSSGNTIYF. CDR3 DNA sequence: TGTGCCAGCATATCTCGGAGCTCTGGAAACACCATATATTTT.